The 20 T cell receptor beta chains below come from one sample, sequenced in a study of tumor-infiltrating lymphocytes in localized non-small cell lung cancer. The table came from immunoSEQ multiplex PCR; TCRdb's copy has only in-frame clones and leaves some out. The data contain 6,000 or so clones, over 65% of them seen just once; the ten biggest clones take up under 6.5%. Sequenced: lung tumor tissue. The receptors originated from a human donor with non-small cell lung cancer.

In its sample, this clone was seen a few times. The rearrangement joins TRBV6-5 to TRBJ2-1; the match to TRBD2 covers 10 bases. Germline assignment: CDR1 MNHEY and CDR2 SVGAGI. The CDR3 length is 15 residues. V lost 0 bases to trimming and J lost 10 bases; unmatched junction nucleotides: 6. CDR3 coding DNA: TGTGCCAGCAGTTACTCCCCTAGCGGGGGATCGGAGCAGTTCTTC. It is translated as CASSYSPSGGSEQFF.

This clone appeared a few times. V usage is TRBV7-7 and J usage is TRBJ2-5; the match to TRBD2 covers 11 bases. The V gene end was trimmed by 5 bases and the J gene end by 5 bases; junction bases not matched to a gene: 10. The V gene's germline CDR1 is SSHAT and CDR2 FNYEAQ (reference sequence). The CDR3 covers 16 residues. The CDR3 DNA reads as TGTGCCAGCAGCCCGAAACTAGCGGGGGATGGGGAGACCCAGTACTTC. This codes for CASSPKLAGDGETQYF.

This clone has more than one count but fewer than ten. The chain uses TRBV11-3 and TRBJ1-1, with D perhaps TRBD1 (5 bases). The CDR3 totals 15 residues. CDR1 and CDR2 (germline): SGHNT, YENEEA. Trimming took off 3 bases at V and 4 bases at J, with 15 bases between the two ends. The CDR3, as DNA: TGTGCCAGCAGCTTTGGAGTTGGGGGGACCACTGAAGCTTTCTTT. Protein sequence: CASSFGVGGTTEAFF.

The rearrangement uses TRBV30 and TRBJ1-5, with 7 bases fitting TRBD1. There are 14 residues in the CDR3. Losses at the gene ends were 1 base for V and 3 bases for J; bases not matched to a gene: 3. Per germline, CDR1 GTSNPN and CDR2 SVGIG (reference sequence). The CDR3: CAWSGQGDNQPQHF. The CDR3 DNA reads TGTGCCTGGAGTGGACAGGGAGACAATCAGCCCCAGCATTTT.

V is TRBV6-5 and J is TRBJ2-7, with D uncertain. Germline CDR1 reads MNHEY; CDR2 reads SVGAGI. The CDR3 spans 13 residues. The ends were cut back, 5 bases at V and 4 bases at J, with 12 bases in the middle. CDR3 in DNA: TGTGCCAGCAGTCGTCCTGGTGGGTACGAGCAGTACTTC. Translating gives CASSRPGGYEQYF.

The chain combines TRBV5-1 with TRBJ2-1; D is perhaps TRBD2 (6 bases). The CDR3 loop spans 17 amino acids. Germline CDR1 and CDR2: SGHRS and YFSETQ. Deletions cut 2 bases from V and 3 bases from J, with 18 bases between. The CDR3 here is CASSLGVSGTYYNEQFF. The DNA of the CDR3 is TGCGCCAGCAGCTTAGGAGTTAGCGGTACCTACTACAATGAGCAGTTCTTC.

This clone turned up a few times. The chain carries TRBV9 and TRBJ1-4, with D hard to call. Trimming took off 5 bases at V and 0 bases at J, with 11 bases between the two ends. Germline CDR1 is SGDLS and CDR2 is YYNGEE. The CDR3 contains 15 residues. CDR3 sequence reads: CASSSPGTTNEKLFF. As DNA, the CDR3 is TGTGCCAGCAGTTCCCCCGGGACAACTAATGAAAAACTGTTTTTT.

This clone was detected only once. CDR3 protein: CASSIGRTGELFF. The CDR3 nucleotides are TGTGCCAGTAGTATAGGCCGGACCGGGGAGCTGTTTTTT. The genes are TRBV19 and TRBJ2-2, with D uncertain. With 1 base removed from V and 5 bases from J, the gap between germline ends came to 5 bases. The CDR3 totals 13 residues. Germline loops: CDR1 LNHDA, CDR2 SQIVND (reference sequence).

The rearrangement links TRBV28 to TRBJ1-2; possibly TRBD1 for D (5 bases). The germline V gene has CDR1 MDHEN and CDR2 SYDVKM. The V end lost 2 bases, the J end lost 5 bases, and 12 bases lay between the germline ends. CDR3 length: 14 amino acids. CDR3 region: CASSLNQGRYGYTF. The CDR3, as DNA: TGTGCCAGCAGTTTAAACCAGGGAAGGTATGGCTACACCTTC.

The V and J genes are TRBV7-6 and TRBJ2-1, with D tentatively TRBD2 (5 bases). Germline CDR1 and CDR2: SGHVS and FNYEAQ. V was cut by 4 bases and J by 7 bases, with 14 bases left in between. The CDR3 consists of 14 residues. CDR3 sequence (DNA): TGTGCCAGCAGCTCCAAAGCGGAGGAGAATGAGCAGTTCTTC. This sequence encodes CASSSKAEENEQFF.

The rearrangement links TRBV7-2 to TRBJ2-1; D remains ambiguous. Germline CDR1 reads SGHTA; CDR2 reads FQGNSA. This CDR3 has 12 amino acids. With 6 bases removed from V and 11 bases from J, the gap between germline ends came to 14 bases. CDR3 in DNA: TGTGCCAGCAGTCGACCGGGTCCCAAGCAGTTCTTC. Translation gives CASSRPGPKQFF.

The chain combines TRBV4-3 with TRBJ2-5, with TRBD2 matching over 12 bases. Trimming cost V 0 bases and J 3 bases; bases outside gene matches: 8. CDR3 length: 18 amino acids. CDR1 LGHNA and CDR2 YSLEER come from the germline V gene. CDR3 amino acids: CASSQDLAGGLLEETQYF. CDR3 nucleotides: TGCGCCAGCAGCCAAGACCTAGCGGGGGGGCTGTTAGAAGAGACCCAGTACTTC.

This clone was seen more than once but under ten times. J is TRBJ2-2 and V is TRBV7-8, with 9 bases aligning to TRBD2. Germline trimming cut 6 bases from V and 3 bases from J; bases unmatched to any gene: 17. Germline assignment: CDR1 SGHVS and CDR2 FQNEAQ. This CDR3 comprises 19 residues. CDR3 residues: CASRDKGGSGRSDTGELFF. The DNA for the CDR3 is TGTGCCAGCAGAGATAAGGGGGGTAGCGGGAGATCCGACACCGGGGAGCTGTTTTTT.

The chain links TRBV7-3 to TRBJ2-5; 10 bases match TRBD2. The CDR3 consists of 16 residues. Germline V gene data show CDR1 as SGHTA and CDR2 as FQGTGA. J was trimmed by 2 bases and V by 2 bases; bases with no gene match: 5. CDR3 sequence reads: CASSLGTSAKQETQYF. CDR3 nucleotides: TGTGCCAGCAGCTTAGGGACTAGCGCAAAACAAGAGACCCAGTACTTC. The variable domain in full, completed from reference TRBV7-3 and TRBJ2-5, reads GAGVSQTPSNKVTEKGKYVELRCDPISGHTALYWYRQSLGQGPEFLIYFQGTGAADDSGLPNDRFFAVRPEGSVSTLKIQRTERGDSAVYLCASSLGTSAKQETQYFGPGTRLLVL.

The chain recombines TRBV7-8 with TRBJ1-6; D gene ambiguous. The CDR3 loop spans 14 amino acids. CDR1 and CDR2 from the germline V gene are SGHVS and FQNEAQ. Trimming left V 6 bases short and J 6 bases short, with 12 bases between. The CDR3 spells CASSVSGSNSPLHF. Written as DNA, the CDR3 is TGTGCCAGCAGTGTTTCTGGGTCTAATTCACCCCTCCACTTT. Drawing the rest from reference TRBV7-8 and TRBJ1-6, the complete variable domain is GAGVSQSPRYKVAKRGQDVALRCDPISGHVSLFWYQQALGQGPEFLTYFQNEAQLDKSGLPSDRFFAERPEGSVSTLKIQRTQQEDSAVYLCASSVSGSNSPLHFGNGTRLTVT.

The chain couples TRBV27 to TRBJ2-1; D is unresolved. Trimming removed 5 bases from V and 9 bases from J, with 14 bases in between. The germline CDR1 and CDR2 sequences are MNHEY and SMNVEV (reference sequence). This CDR3 contains 13 residues. CDR3 in DNA: TGTGCCAGCAGTGCCCACACCCGAGGTGAGCAGTTCTTC. Translating gives CASSAHTRGEQFF.

This clone showed up just a few times. The chain recombines TRBV9 with TRBJ1-5; D gene unclear. The CDR3 spans 14 residues. Germline V gene lookup returns CDR1 SGDLS and CDR2 YYNGEE. Trimming cost V 4 bases and J 9 bases, with 17 bases left between them. CDR3 sequence: CASSPDISPRPQHF. CDR3 sequence (DNA): TGTGCCAGCAGCCCCGATATTAGCCCACGGCCCCAGCATTTT.

V is TRBV5-4 and J is TRBJ1-4; 8 bases map to TRBD1. This CDR3 has 15 amino acids. After removal of 0 bases from V and 2 bases from J, the junction contained 0 bases not matched to a gene. Per germline, CDR1 SGHNT and CDR2 YYREEE (reference sequence). The CDR3, as DNA: TGTGCCAGCAGCTTGGACAGGGGGACTAATGAAAAACTGTTTTTT. It codes for CASSLDRGTNEKLFF. Together with reference TRBV5-4 and TRBJ1-4, the CDR3 gives the full variable domain: ETGVTQSPTHLIKTRGQQVTLRCSSQSGHNTVSWYQQALGQGPQFIFQYYREEENGRGNFPPRFSGLQFPNYSSELNVNALELDDSALYLCASSLDRGTNEKLFFGSGTQLSVL.

The J gene is TRBJ2-5, the V gene TRBV19, with D perhaps being TRBD1 or TRBD2 (5 bases each). Trimming shortened V by 3 bases and J by 1 base, and 12 bases separated the two germline ends. The CDR3 is 15 residues long. CDR1 and CDR2 from the germline V gene are LNHDA and SQIVND (reference sequence). CDR3 amino acids: CASSIGFGGQETQYF. The CDR3 DNA reads TGTGCCAGTAGTATTGGATTTGGGGGCCAAGAGACCCAGTACTTC. Full variable domain (rest looked up from reference TRBV19 and TRBJ2-5): DGGITQSPKYLFRKEGQNVTLSCEQNLNHDAMYWYRQDPGQGLRLIYYSQIVNDFQKGDIAEGYSVSREKKESFPLTVTSAQKNPTAFYLCASSIGFGGQETQYFGPGTRLLVL.

This chain joins TRBV5-1 and TRBJ2-5; D is unresolved. V gave up 2 bases and J gave up 4 bases, with 15 bases separating them. CDR1 is SGHRS and CDR2 is YFSETQ in the germline V gene. The CDR3 has 15 residues. This CDR3 is CASSFGSGSGETQYF. The CDR3 DNA reads TGCGCCAGCAGCTTTGGTTCTGGGTCGGGAGAGACCCAGTACTTC.